The text below deals with one T cell receptor beta chain. TCRdb's copy holds only in-frame clones and misses some; the assay was immunoSEQ multiplex PCR. This table has 25,000 to 35,000 clones, almost 85% appearing once. The data derive from a study of OX40 agonist ivuxolimab in advanced cancers. The clonotype originates from an adult with an advanced solid tumor such as melanoma, head and neck, liver or kidney cancer. Material: CD4+ or CD8+ T cells sorted from blood, obtained in a trial of the OX40 agonist ivuxolimab.

The DNA for the CDR3 is TGCGCCAGCAGCCAAGAGGGTGTCTCCTACGAGCAGTACTTC. It translates to CASSQEGVSYEQYF. The rearrangement links TRBV4-1 to TRBJ2-7; D is ambiguous. The germline V and J ends were trimmed by 0 bases and 0 bases, with 6 bases remaining between them. This CDR3 spans 14 amino acids. Germline-derived CDR1 and CDR2 are MGHRA and YSYEKL.